Included here is one T cell receptor (beta chain) sequence, with context. Its antigen is unknown. No base-level quality is on record; no much larger clone is a single base apart. Donors were around 37 systemically healthy Caucasian individuals from Russia aged roughly 6 to 100 years. Each donor gave about 11 milliliters of peripheral blood, drawn into EDTA-treated Vacutainer tubes. Ficoll-Paque density-gradient centrifugation was used to isolate PBMCs, with at least 6.5 million obtained per sample. Trizol reagent was used to extract total RNA from the PBMCs, yielding at least 5 micrograms per sample. For every donor, flow cytometry on a PBMC aliquot measured the percentage of naive CD45RAhigh/CD27high T cells. The sample comes from a study of blood T cells in healthy people across ages (dated by TCRdb to 2015 to 2017). In the study overall: Template switching captured roughly one uniquely barcoded TCR beta cDNA molecule per two T cells in model experiments. Using deep sequencing normalized with unique cDNA molecular identifiers, the study measured how TCR beta repertoire diversity changes with age. The donors were split into four age groups: young (average approximately 16 years), middle-aged (roughly 39), aged (roughly 65) and long-lived (over 80). Two additional independent replicas of 1 million unique cDNA reads from the same blood draw were analyzed for two donors (one aged 18 to 30 and one aged 80 or older). The full study reports these points: A strong correlation was found between observed TCR beta diversity and the percentage of naive T cells measured by flow cytometry. Observed TCR beta diversity per million T cells fell roughly linearly with age, and a significant reduction was already apparent by age approximately 40. Total diversity estimates from one million sequenced T cells were considered lower bounds and underestimates. The CMV infection status of donors was not known, potentially confounding age-related changes in expanded clonotypes. Since profiling was done on bulk unsorted PBMCs, naive and antigen-experienced compartments could not be conclusively compared. Compared with the aged group, more naive CD4+ T cells, fewer expanded clones and increased TCR diversity were shown by the long-lived group, suggesting age selection.

The germline V gene supplies CDR1 SGDLS and CDR2 YYNGEE. V is shortened by 6 bases, J by 3 bases, and the region joining them spans 15 bases. Spanning cysteine to phenylalanine, the CDR3 consists of 15 amino acids. The entry retains the CDR3 DNA only, 45 bases that are in frame from base 1. The library came from 5' RACE. Sequencing used an Illumina HiSeq 2500. A second PCR of about 6 to 12 cycles was run with a J-beta primer mix and a sample-barcoded 5' primer. A unique molecular identifier was introduced onto each TCR beta cDNA molecule by a template-switch 5' adaptor carrying 12 random nucleotides. Each sample yielded at least 2.5 million CDR3-containing paired-end reads. First-strand cDNA was synthesized from all RNA with the Mint cDNA synthesis kit, primed by a TRBC-specific oligonucleotide. All cDNA was treated with uracil-DNA glycosylase and then went through a first 18-cycle PCR with the universal primers M1SS and BC2_uni_R. The paper's processing steps were these. For normalization, 1 million high-quality reads were randomly selected from each sample, with every read carrying a distinct molecular identifier. Reads sharing molecular identifiers were discarded rather than binned into consensus sequences. CDR3 identification, clonotype clustering and error correction used MiTCR with a Q25 quality threshold and the strictest error-elimination algorithm. A nonparametric unseen species model with Euler transformation was used to estimate a lower bound on total TCR beta diversity. TCRdb reanalyzed the raw reads on its own, using fastp at Q25 for trimming and MiXCR for clone calling, and kept in-frame beta chains. Rows matching on CDR3 protein sequence are summarized as one entry with the most common DNA and genes. The V and J calls come from TCRdb's annotation, not from the publication. This sample gives roughly 550,000 distinct CDR3 sequences in total; 24% of them show up just once. The top ten clonotypes cover roughly 9% of the sample.

The same data also went into a second study, on T cells of mothers and their children. As that second paper reports: Donors were nine systemically healthy Caucasian individuals: three mothers and their six children. cDNA synthesis consumed the entire amount of extracted RNA, loaded at approximately 1.5 ug RNA in each 15 ul reaction. In the second PCR, the M1S primer added sample barcodes and 2-4 random nucleotides. Over 8 million TCR beta CDR3 reads came from each mother, compared with approximately 3 million reads from each child. In both related and unrelated pairs, thymic selection shapes the output of TCR recombination in a similar way, with inherited differences having only a minor effect. Related mother-child pairs always showed normalized repertoire overlap that was slightly higher than in unrelated mother-child pairs, though the difference was never significant. With a sensitivity of about 100 clones per million clonotypes, no persistent microchimeric T cell clones were detected. Deep NGS was used in the study to compare the TCR beta repertoires of mothers and children and to look for features that separate related mother-child pairs from unrelated individuals. Mothers averaged approximately 40 +/- 4 years of age and children averaged around 10 +/- 4 years. After adapters were ligated using NEBNext reagents, the libraries underwent 100+100 nt paired-end sequencing on an Illumina HiSeq 2000. To avoid cross-contamination, the mother libraries and the child libraries were prepared a month apart and sequenced in separate runs. Between roughly 500,000 and 2,300,000 distinct TCR beta clonotypes were identified per donor. Naive TCR beta clonotypes were estimated from low-frequency clonotypes matched to each donor's FACS-determined naive share, without sorting.

This sequence was found in a boy younger than 18 in good health. The chain was built from TRBV9 and TRBJ2-2, and possibly TRBD1, on 6 matching bases. Source material: blood. DNA sequence: TGTGCCAGCACCTCTGGGGACACATACACCGGGGAGCTGTTTTTT. Its protein is CASTSGDTYTGELFF.